This is a list of T cell receptor beta chains from one sample in a study of T cells expressing NK-cell markers. TCRdb re-called the 5' RACE reads, yielding one record per CDR3 amino acid sequence without DNA. Recorded here are about 260,000 distinct CDR3 sequences; the top ten clones represent approximately 0.41%. The sample was blood T cells: a sorted CD56 or NKG2C T cell subset, CD4+ or CD8+ T cells, or bulk PBMC T cells (not recorded which). Receptor source: a man aged 18-30 years in good health. The CDR3 runs from the conserved cysteine through the conserved F or W.

13 | TRBJ1-1 | TRBV3-1 | CATTRVDSTEAFF
13 | TRBJ1-2 | TRBV7-3 | CASSPTVGVGYTF
16 | TRBJ2-1 | TRBV5-1 | CASSEGGTSGFREQFF
14 | TRBJ2-1 | TRBV12-3/TRBV12-4 | CASSRGGGTIEQFF
16 | TRBJ2-4 | TRBV7-2 | CASSLEEGQGYNIQYF
12 | TRBJ1-2 | TRBV7-2 | CASQGTSYGYTF
12 | TRBJ1-3 | TRBV30 | CAWPRAGNTIYF
15 | TRBJ2-3 | TRBV5-4 | CASSSSQGAHGTQYF
13 | TRBJ2-5 | TRBV29-1 | CSVEGADQETQYF
15 | TRBJ2-1 | TRBV24-1 | CATSDLSGRADEQFF
11 | TRBJ2-1 | TRBV7-2 | CASSLRGKQFF
17 | TRBJ2-4 | TRBV19 | CASSIAGSWGDKNIQYF
13 | TRBJ2-7 | TRBV6-1 | CASSGTAPQGQYF
13 | TRBJ2-7 | TRBV20-1 | CSARDLARDEQYF
15 | TRBJ1-5 | TRBV28 | CASSEPWGDGQPQHF
15 | TRBJ2-3 | TRBV6-1 | CASTEGAGAVDTQYF
16 | TRBJ2-2 | TRBV5-1 | CASSFGGVENTGELFF
15 | TRBJ1-6 | TRBV6-5 | CASSPGTERNSPLHF
12 | TRBJ2-1 | TRBV11-3 | CASRRQGDEQFF
14 | TRBJ2-1 | TRBV10-2 | CASRNLAAYNEQFF
15 | TRBJ2-1 | TRBV5-1 | CASSARQGSYNEQFF
15 | TRBJ2-1 | TRBV3-1 | CASSQEGQGGNEQFF
15 | TRBJ2-1 | TRBV7-2 | CASSLRGDPYNEQFF
14 | TRBJ1-4 | TRBV20-1 | CSALTGGAYEKLFF
15 | TRBJ2-2 | TRBV11-2 | CASSLYLAGPGELFF
14 | TRBJ1-2 | TRBV7-2 | CASTRGLDRYGYTF
19 | TRBJ1-5 | TRBV4-2 | CASSPGARDVFLRNQPQHF